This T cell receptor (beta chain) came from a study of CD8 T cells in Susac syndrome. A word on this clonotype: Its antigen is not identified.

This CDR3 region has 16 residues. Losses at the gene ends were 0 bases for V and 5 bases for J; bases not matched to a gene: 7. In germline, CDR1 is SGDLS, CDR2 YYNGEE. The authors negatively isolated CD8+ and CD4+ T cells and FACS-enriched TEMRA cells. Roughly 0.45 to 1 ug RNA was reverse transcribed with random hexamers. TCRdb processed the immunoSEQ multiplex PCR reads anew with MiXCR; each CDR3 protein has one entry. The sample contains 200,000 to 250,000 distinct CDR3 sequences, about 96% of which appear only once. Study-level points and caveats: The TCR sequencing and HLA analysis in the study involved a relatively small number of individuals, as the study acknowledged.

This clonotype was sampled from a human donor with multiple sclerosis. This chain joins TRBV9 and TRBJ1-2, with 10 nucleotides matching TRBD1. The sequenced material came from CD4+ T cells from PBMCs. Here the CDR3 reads CASSVAGAGQGYGYTF. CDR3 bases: TGTGCCAGCAGCGTAGCGGGGGCGGGACAGGGGTATGGCTACACCTTC.